This T cell receptor beta chain was obtained from a study of T-cell reconstitution after alpha-beta-depleted transplantation in children. This clonotype was detected only a few times. Per germline, CDR1 SGHTA and CDR2 FQGNSA. V was clipped by 5 bases and J by 9 bases; unmatched bases: 18. This CDR3 spans 16 amino acids. Unique molecular identifiers were incorporated when the TCRbeta library was constructed. A single record per CDR3 protein comes from TCRdb applying MiXCR to the PCR reads. The sample yields 350,000 to 450,000 distinct CDR3 sequences, roughly 15% seen once. This TCR derives from a human donor who donated a stem cell graft to a child with Fanconi anemia. The chain joins TRBV7-2 to TRBJ2-7, with TRBD1 identical over 8 bases. Specimen: PBMCs, collected from the stem cell graft. CDR3 protein: CASSPTGTGPSSGQYF. In DNA form, the CDR3 reads TGTGCCAGCAGCCCGACCGGGACAGGCCCCTCTTCTGGGCAGTACTTC.